Detailed here is one T cell receptor beta chain. Its antigen is not known. There are 16 residues in the CDR3. V lost 6 bases and J lost 4, with 19 bases in between. The germline CDR1 and CDR2 sequences are MRHNA and SNTAGT. The data were taken from a study of shared clonotypes between healthy human individuals. It was into CD45RA+ naive and CD45RA-negative memory subsets that the CD4+ cells were split. Data came from immunoSEQ multiplex PCR; TCRdb stores just in-frame clones and leaves some out. The sample shows approximately 500,000 clones, about 95% of them seen only once. Whole-study results and caveats: The study's rarefaction showed incomplete sorted-subset sequencing despite large depth.

The genes are TRBV6-4 and TRBJ2-1; D might be TRBD1 (5 bases). This receptor was taken from a woman in her 30s in good health. Sequencing input: naive CD4+ T cells sorted from blood. The subset here: CD45RA+ positively selected. This chain's CDR3 is CASSEILEPGYNEQFF. DNA for the CDR3: TGTGCCAGCAGCGAGATACTGGAGCCAGGGTACAATGAGCAGTTCTTC.